This T cell receptor (beta chain) was recovered during a study of T-cell reconstitution after alpha-beta-depleted transplantation in children. This clonotype was found a few times. A TCRbeta library incorporating unique molecular identifiers was prepared. TCRdb redid the calling of the PCR reads with MiXCR, one entry per CDR3 protein. The sample contains nearly 400,000 distinct CDR3 sequences, approximately 20% of which appear only once. The sequence was collected from a human donor who donated a stem cell graft to a child with acute myeloid leukemia. Sequences were derived from PBMCs from the stem cell graft donor, sampled from the stem cell graft.

The chain's CDR3 is CASSPLRGPGEQFF. The CDR3 DNA reads as TGTGCCAGCAGCCCCTTGAGGGGTCCCGGTGAGCAGTTCTTC. V gene TRBV7-3 combines with J gene TRBJ2-1; the D call may be TRBD1 or TRBD2 (5 bases each). CDR1 and CDR2 from the germline V gene are SGHTA and FQGTGA. The CDR3 totals 14 residues. Trimming took off 5 bases at V and 9 bases at J, with 17 bases between the two ends.